These T cell receptor beta chains were read from a single sample in a study of blood T cell repertoires in COVID-19. TCRdb's table, derived via immunoSEQ multiplex PCR, lists solely in-frame clones and lacks some. The sample includes under 150,000 clones, 80% to 90% of them seen just once. Sequenced sample: peripheral blood. The receptors derive from a human donor in a cohort sampled during active COVID-19. CDR3s include the opening cysteine and the closing phenylalanine or tryptophan. The D gene is left open where the match is weak. Not every row has a clone size; where given, it reads once, few, many or a size class.

clone_size | d_call | j_call | v_call | cdr3_nt | cdr3_aa
. | . | TRBJ2-1 | TRBV18 | TGTGCCAGCTCACCAGGTAGGGGGGGAGACAATGAGCAGTTCTTC | CASSPGRGGDNEQFF
. | TRBD1 | TRBJ2-2 | TRBV15 | TGTGCCACCAGCCAGGACAGGGGGCTGTGGGTACCCGGGGAGCTGTTTTTT | CATSQDRGLWVPGELFF
. | TRBD1 | TRBJ2-1 | TRBV19 | TGTGCCAGTAGGGAGACAGGGAACCATGAGCAGTTCTTC | CASRETGNHEQFF
few | . | TRBJ1-5 | TRBV6-6 | TGTGCCAGCAGACTATTCCACCTTAGCAATCAGCCCCAGCATTTT | CASRLFHLSNQPQHF
. | TRBD2 | TRBJ2-3 | TRBV20-1 | TGCAGTGCTAGTGAGGCGGGGGGCCCAGATACGCAGTATTTT | CSASEAGGPDTQYF
. | TRBD1 | TRBJ2-6 | TRBV5-6 | TGTGCCAGCAGCCAGACAGGGTCTCCCTCTGGGGCCAACGTCCTGACTTTC | CASSQTGSPSGANVLTF
. | TRBD1 | TRBJ2-1 | TRBV4-1 | TGCGCCAGCAGCTATCTGGACAGGGGGAGGGTTGAGCAGTTCTTC | CASSYLDRGRVEQFF
. | . | TRBJ2-5 | TRBV4-3 | TGCGCCAGCAGCCAGGGAGTAGGTGAGACCCAGTACTTC | CASSQGVGETQYF
. | . | TRBJ2-7 | TRBV25-1 | TGTGCCAGCAGTGAATCACCGGGGGTCGAGCAGTACTTC | CASSESPGVEQYF
. | . | TRBJ1-4 | TRBV24-1 | TGTGCCACCAGTGATTCTGGCCCAACTAATGAAAAACTGTTTTTT | CATSDSGPTNEKLFF
. | . | TRBJ1-1 | TRBV6-5 | TGTGCCAGCAGTAGTCACAGGCCCGTGACTGAAGCTTTCTTT | CASSSHRPVTEAFF
. | TRBD1 | TRBJ2-7 | TRBV18 | TGTGCCAGCTCACCACGTAAGACAGGGGAGAGCGAGCAGTACTTC | CASSPRKTGESEQYF
. | . | TRBJ1-5 | TRBV7-9 | TGTGCCAGCAGCTTAGAAGGGGCAGGGAATCAGCCCCAGCATTTT | CASSLEGAGNQPQHF
. | . | TRBJ1-4 | TRBV7-9 | TGTGCCAGCATGAGAGGCCAAGGGGACATTCCGTTTTTT | CASMRGQGDIPFF
few | . | TRBJ2-7 | TRBV6-4 | TGTGCCAGCAGTGAAAAGGAGGGGGCGGGCGAGCAGTACTTC | CASSEKEGAGEQYF
. | . | TRBJ2-7 | TRBV14 | TGTGCCAGCAGCCAACGCCAGGGGAACGACGAGCAGTACTTC | CASSQRQGNDEQYF
. | . | TRBJ2-5 | TRBV7-8 | TGTGCCAGCAGCTTAATGTCACAAAAACAGGGGACCCAGTACTTC | CASSLMSQKQGTQYF
. | TRBD1 | TRBJ2-2 | TRBV24-1 | TGTGCCACCAGTGAAGCCGGGACAGGGAAGACCGGGGAGCTGTTTTTT | CATSEAGTGKTGELFF
. | TRBD2 | TRBJ2-2 | TRBV6-2/TRBV6-3 | TGTGCCAGCAGCCCCGGGGGGGGCGCCACCGGGGAGCTGTTTTTT | CASSPGGGATGELFF
. | . | TRBJ1-1 | TRBV9 | TGTGCCAGCAGCGTAGCCCCCGACACTGAAGCTTTCTTT | CASSVAPDTEAFF
. | TRBD2 | TRBJ2-3 | TRBV5-4 | TGTGCCAGCAGCTTGTCTAGCGGGGCCGGGAGCACAGATACGCAGTATTTT | CASSLSSGAGSTDTQYF
. | . | TRBJ2-5 | TRBV11-2 | TGTGCCAGCAGCTACGTCAGGGGCGAGACCCAGTACTTC | CASSYVRGETQYF
. | TRBD1 | TRBJ1-1 | TRBV29-1 | TGCAGCGTTGAAGTCAGGGGGCGCACTGAAGCTTTCTTT | CSVEVRGRTEAFF
. | . | TRBJ2-6 | TRBV19 | TGTGCCAGTAGAACACAGGCTGGGGCCAACGTCCTGACTTTC | CASRTQAGANVLTF
once | TRBD1 | TRBJ1-6 | TRBV30 | TGTGCCTGGAGTGTACCGACAGGGGGAACTCGTTATAATTCACCCCTCCACTTT | CAWSVPTGGTRYNSPLHF